The T cell receptor beta chain described here comes from a study of beta chain features in type 1 diabetes. The study, taken as a whole, reports: Shorter TCRB CDR3s, moderately but significantly so, were found in Type 1 diabetes patients in all four CD4+ subsets.

With V trimmed by 2 bases and J by 1 base, 3 bases remained unmatched. Germline values: CDR1 SGHNT, CDR2 YYREEE (reference sequence). This CDR3 is 15 amino acids long. With respect to this clone: As yet, its antigen is unknown.

Expressed TCRB transcripts were sequenced because the entire RNA isolate underwent reverse transcription. Sequenced by immunoSEQ multiplex PCR; TCRdb stores in-frame clones only, minus some. The data contain 640,000 or so clones, around an eighth of them singletons. This clonotype was sampled from a man younger than 35 with type 1 diabetes. Sequenced material: naive CD4+ T cells from blood. The chain couples TRBV5-4 to TRBJ2-5, with 9 bases matching TRBD1. CDR3 sequence (DNA): TGTGCCAGCAGCTTTGGGACAGGGACCCAAGAGACCCAGTACTTC. Amino acid sequence: CASSFGTGTQETQYF.